Each of the 4 T cell receptor beta chains below was sequenced from the same sample in a study of beta chain features in type 1 diabetes listed by TCRdb under 2018. Library preparation used the immunoSEQ multiplex PCR assay. All of the isolated RNA was reverse transcribed with the High Capacity cDNA Reverse Transcription Kit, so expressed TCRB transcripts were sequenced. TCRdb's version of the immuneACCESS table is confined to in-frame rearrangements and falls short of the full clone set. An unresolved V gene accounts for under half of the shortfall where checked; the remainder is of unknown origin. Recorded for this sample are a few hundred thousand clones; roughly 13% of them occurred a single time. The top ten clonotypes cover around 0.016% of the sample. Their specific antigens are unknown. Broader findings and caveats from the paper: Type 1 diabetes patients showed a moderate but significant shortening of TCRB CDR3 length in all four CD4+ subsets.

Sequenced sample: naive CD4+ T cells from blood. The cell subset or site label of this sample denotes: true naive CD4+ T cells. The receptors derive from a woman under 30 with type 1 diabetes.

V is TRBV28 and J is TRBJ1-5; 7 nucleotides agree with TRBD1. Looked up from germline, CDR1 is MDHEN and CDR2 is SYDVKM. The CDR3 is 12 residues long. V shed 8 bases and J 4 bases; nucleotides not matched to a gene: 2. CDR3 sequence: CASGRGNQPQHF. As DNA, the CDR3 is TGTGCCAGCGGCAGGGGGAATCAGCCCCAGCATTTT.

There are a few counts of this clone. The gene calls are TRBV2 and TRBJ1-2, with D possibly being TRBD1 (5 bases). Germline V gene data show CDR1 as SNHLY and CDR2 as FYNNEI. The CDR3 has 13 amino acids. V was trimmed by 6 bases and J by 1 base, leaving 9 bases between them. The chain's CDR3 is CASSRESNYGYTF. The CDR3 DNA reads TGTGCCAGCAGCAGGGAAAGTAACTATGGCTACACCTTC. The variable domain in full, completed from reference TRBV2 and TRBJ1-2, reads EPEVTQTPSHQVTQMGQEVILRCVPISNHLYFYWYRQILGQKVEFLVSFYNNEISEKSEIFDDQFSVERPDGSNFTLKIRSTKLEDSAMYFCASSRESNYGYTFGSGTRLTVV.

This clone is a singleton in its sample. The chain links TRBV7-9 to TRBJ1-1; TRBD1 matches at 8 bases. Unmatched junction bases numbered 15, after V lost 5 bases and J lost 1 base. Germline assignment: CDR1 SEHNR and CDR2 FQNEAQ (reference sequence). The CDR3 length is 18 residues. In DNA form, the CDR3 reads TGTGCCAGCAGCCCTTTCTGGACAGGGTCGGGGAAGAACACTGAAGCTTTCTTT. Residues: CASSPFWTGSGKNTEAFF.

This clone turned up a few times. The chain combines TRBV18 with TRBJ2-2; D perhaps matches TRBD1 (6 bases). The germline V and J ends were trimmed by 1 base and 6 bases, with 18 bases remaining between them. This CDR3 has 17 amino acids. Germline CDR1 is KGHSH and CDR2 is LQKENI. CDR3 nucleotides: TGTGCCAGCTCACCACAGACCGGGACAACCGAGGCCGGGGAGCTGTTTTTT. Protein sequence: CASSPQTGTTEAGELFF.